This T cell receptor (beta chain) was recovered during a study of shared clonotypes between healthy human individuals. Study summary: Two women and three men aged 18 to 49 served as donors.

This CDR3 contains 16 residues. The germline V gene encodes CDR1 GTSNPN and CDR2 SVGIG (reference sequence). With 4 bases clipped from V and 5 bases from J, the junction kept 9 bases outside the gene matches. Each subset's genomic DNA was split evenly across several immunoSEQ plates. Clones were read by immunoSEQ multiplex PCR, and TCRdb kept only the in-frame ones, dropping some. In the table there are approximately 510,000 clones, about four fifths of which are singletons. The chain is built from TRBV30 and TRBJ2-2, with TRBD2 identical over 11 bases. This TCR came from a woman between 40 and 55 years old in good health. Some clones in this sample may be carry-over from other donors' samples. Sequenced: PBMCs. The CDR3 nucleotides are TGTGCCTGGATCCCAGCACTAGCGGGAGAGACCGGGGAGCTGTTTTTT. It yields the protein CAWIPALAGETGELFF.